This entry features one T cell receptor beta chain sequence. The data derive from a study of blood T cell repertoires in COVID-19. The method was immunoSEQ multiplex PCR; TCRdb's version includes in-frame clones alone and lacks a portion of them. The top ten clones hold 0.5% to 0.65% of a sample with roughly 150,000 clones, about four fifths of them seen once. The specimen sequenced was peripheral blood. This clonotype was sampled from a man aged 55 to 70 with acute or convalescent COVID-19.

CDR3 region: CASSPPFGSGANVLTF. DNA of the CDR3: TGTGCCAGCTCACCACCGTTCGGCTCTGGGGCCAACGTCCTGACTTTC. The chain recombines TRBV18 with TRBJ2-6; D is ambiguous. The CDR3 runs to 16 residues. Germline-derived CDR1 and CDR2 are KGHSH and LQKENI. V lost 0 bases to trimming and J lost 0 bases, with 6 bases between them.